The present T cell receptor beta chain was sequenced within a study of vaccination and CD4 T cells after COVID-19. General observations from the study: Convalescent patient numbers were relatively low, with no early post-infection timepoints.

The table lists this clonotype with a few counts. The antigen is undetermined. Germline loops: CDR1 LNHNV, CDR2 YYDKDF (reference sequence). The V end was cut by 1 base, the J end by 1 base, with 1 base between. The CDR3 contains 12 residues. Treatment in this sample: roughly ten-day PBMC culture with coronavirus spike peptide pools or control peptides (ViraFEST assay). Every well contained approximately 2 million PBMCs, which were grown with approximately 9.6 IU/ml IL-2 and roughly 10 ug/ml peptide pools. Cultured CD4+ T cell DNA underwent sequencing with the Oncomine TCR Beta short-read assay. TCRdb used MiXCR to reprocess the PCR reads, holding one entry per CDR3 protein. The data hold around 13,000 distinct CDR3 sequences, with roughly 26% observed a single time.

The source is a human donor who had recovered from COVID-19. The specimen was CD4+ T cells from blood, cultured in vitro, collected after SARS-CoV-2 vaccination. The rearrangement links TRBV15 to TRBJ2-5; no clear D. CDR3 coding DNA: TGTGCCACCAGCAGAGCCCAAGAGACCCAGTACTTC. This gives the protein CATSRAQETQYF.